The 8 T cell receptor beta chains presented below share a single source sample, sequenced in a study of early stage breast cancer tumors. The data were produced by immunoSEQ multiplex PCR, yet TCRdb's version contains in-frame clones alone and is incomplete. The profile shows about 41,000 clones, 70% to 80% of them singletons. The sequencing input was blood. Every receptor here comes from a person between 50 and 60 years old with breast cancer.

The CDR3 DNA follows: TGTGCCAGCAGCCTCAATGGAGGGAACTTCTACGAGCAGTACTTC. This gives the protein CASSLNGGNFYEQYF. This rearrangement joins TRBV21-1 to TRBJ2-7; TRBD2 is the table's D call and was not checked against the DNA. TRBV21-1 is a known pseudogene. This CDR3 contains 15 residues.

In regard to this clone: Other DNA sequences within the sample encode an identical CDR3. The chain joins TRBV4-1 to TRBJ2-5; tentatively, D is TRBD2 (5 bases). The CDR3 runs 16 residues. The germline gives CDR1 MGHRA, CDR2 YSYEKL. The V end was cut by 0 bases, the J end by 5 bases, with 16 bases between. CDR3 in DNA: TGCGCCAGCAGCCAAGATCCTACCGGGGTCGGGGAGACCCAGTACTTC. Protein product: CASSQDPTGVGETQYF.

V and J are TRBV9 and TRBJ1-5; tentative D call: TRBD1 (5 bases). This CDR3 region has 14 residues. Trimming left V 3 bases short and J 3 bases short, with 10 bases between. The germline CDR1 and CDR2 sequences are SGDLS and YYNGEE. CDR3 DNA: TGTGCCAGCAGCGGCCAGGGTGACAATCAGCCCCAGCATTTT. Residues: CASSGQGDNQPQHF.

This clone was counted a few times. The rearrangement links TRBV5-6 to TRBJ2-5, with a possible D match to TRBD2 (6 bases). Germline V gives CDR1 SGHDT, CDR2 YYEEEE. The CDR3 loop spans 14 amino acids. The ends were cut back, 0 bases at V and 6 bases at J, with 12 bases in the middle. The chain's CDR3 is CASSLDGSQKTQYF. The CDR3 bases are TGTGCCAGCAGCTTGGACGGGAGTCAGAAGACCCAGTACTTC.

The DNA of the CDR3 is TGTGCCAGCTCACCACTAGCGGAGACCGGGGAGCTGTTTTTT. Protein: CASSPLAETGELFF. This sequence joins TRBV18 and TRBJ2-2; perhaps TRBD2 as D (6 bases). This CDR3 has 14 residues. V lost 1 base and J 5 bases, leaving 8 bases between the germline ends. Germline CDR1 KGHSH, CDR2 LQKENI.

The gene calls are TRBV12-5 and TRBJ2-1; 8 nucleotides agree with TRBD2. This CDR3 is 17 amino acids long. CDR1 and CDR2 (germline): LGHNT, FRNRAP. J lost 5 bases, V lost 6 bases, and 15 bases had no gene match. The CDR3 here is CASGPGLPAGVNNEQFF. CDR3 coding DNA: TGTGCTAGTGGGCCAGGTTTGCCAGCGGGAGTGAACAATGAGCAGTTCTTC.

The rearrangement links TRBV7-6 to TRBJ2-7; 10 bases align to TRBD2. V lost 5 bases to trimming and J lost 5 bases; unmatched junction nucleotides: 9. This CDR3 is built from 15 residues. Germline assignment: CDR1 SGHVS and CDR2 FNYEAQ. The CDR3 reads CASSQSSGSFDEQYF. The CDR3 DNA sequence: TGTGCCAGCAGCCAATCTAGCGGGAGTTTCGACGAGCAGTACTTC.

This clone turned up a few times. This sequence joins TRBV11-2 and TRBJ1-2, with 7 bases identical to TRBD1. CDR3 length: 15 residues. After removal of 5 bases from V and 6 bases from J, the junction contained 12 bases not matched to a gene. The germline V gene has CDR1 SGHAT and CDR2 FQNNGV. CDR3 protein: CASSPPSRGIDGYTF. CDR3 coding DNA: TGTGCCAGCAGCCCCCCCTCCAGGGGGATCGATGGCTACACCTTC.